This TCR beta chain emerged from a study of tumor-infiltrating lymphocytes in primary liver carcinoma. On the study more broadly: Between about 4 and 11 cm across, the tumors were all of stage T1-T3 N0M0. The number of productive TCRbeta reads per sample ranged from roughly 3.5 to 8 million and was similar across tissue types. Study-wide results and caveats: A significantly higher top-250-clone fraction was found in tumors than in blood (p = 0.039).

Per germline, CDR1 SGHTA and CDR2 FQGNSA. V lost 5 bases to trimming and J lost 6 bases, with 17 bases between them. This CDR3 is 15 amino acids long. In regard to this clonotype: Its cognate antigen is unknown.

It was unsorted whole blood that yielded blood RNA, and germline DNA was also extracted. A constant-region primer served to make TCR beta cDNA from about 0.5 ug total RNA. Researchers made the TCR beta libraries by running three nested multiplex PCR rounds with slightly modified ARM-PCR. TRBV1-TRBV30 forward primers paired with a C-beta reverse primer drove the first two PCR rounds, around 9 cycles each. Via MiXCR, TCRdb re-called the multiplex PCR reads, giving one row per CDR3 protein. The top ten clones hold about 6.3% of a sample with approximately 330,000 distinct CDR3 sequences, around three fifths of them seen once.

This TCR derives from a man in his forties with primary liver carcinoma and hepatitis B virus infection. The chain joins TRBV7-2 to TRBJ2-1; D perhaps matches TRBD1 (6 bases). The sequenced sample was peripheral blood. The CDR3 bases are TGTGCCAGCAGCCCACAAACCCGGGACACCAATGAGCAGTTCTTC. This sequence encodes CASSPQTRDTNEQFF.